The text below deals with one T cell receptor (beta chain). The antigen is unknown. These data come from a study of shared clonotypes between healthy human individuals. Profiling relied on immunoSEQ multiplex PCR, and the TCRdb table lists in-frame clones only, not all of them. The data show about 2.1 million clones, around 93% seen once. Positive CCR7 selection of CD45RO-negative cells yielded the naive CD8 cells, and terminally differentiated effector memory CD45RA+ cells were excluded. General observations from the study: Memory subsets generally showed lower estimated richness than naive subsets.

The sequence came from a young man in good health. Some clones in this sample may be carry-over from other donors' samples. Sequenced material: naive CD8+ T cells from PBMCs.

CDR3 region: CASSEGVLANEQFF. For the CDR3, the DNA is TGTGCCAGCAGTGAGGGGGTATTGGCAAATGAGCAGTTCTTC. The chain has TRBV2 and TRBJ2-1, with D tentatively TRBD1 or TRBD2 (5 bases each). Trimming took off 3 bases at V and 7 bases at J, with 13 bases between the two ends. Per germline, CDR1 SNHLY and CDR2 FYNNEI. The length of the CDR3 is 14 residues.